This TCR beta chain was found in a study of T cell responses to AZD1222 COVID-19 vaccine. Study-level points and caveats: Rises in breadth and depth of Spike-specific TCRs came after two AZD1222 doses. The study identified only 6 or 7 AZD1222 recipients as seropositive at baseline.

Data came from immunoSEQ multiplex PCR; TCRdb stores just in-frame clones and leaves some out. The table lists fewer than 130,000 clones, around 92% of them singletons. After removal of 6 bases from V and 9 bases from J, the junction contained 9 bases not matched to a gene. There are 13 residues in the CDR3. Concerning this clone: Its antigen remains unidentified.

The chain is built from TRBV12-3 or TRBV12-4 and TRBJ1-1; TRBD1 agrees at 8 bases. The starting material was peripheral blood, obtained on day 0 of AZD1222 vaccination. This receptor was obtained from an adult in good health. The CDR3 coding sequence is TGTGCCAGCAGCACAGGGGGGGGCGGGAAAGCTTTCTTT. This encodes CASSTGGGGKAFF.